One sample yielded the 20 T cell receptor beta chains listed below, sequenced in a study of cytomegalovirus exposure and HLA in healthy donors. PCR amplification relied on 60 Vbeta primers (plus 13 Jbeta primers). The method was immunoSEQ multiplex PCR; TCRdb's version includes in-frame clones alone and lacks a portion of them. This table holds roughly 140,000 clones, 70% to 85% found once. Sequenced input: PBMCs. Source of these receptors: a male donor in good health and CMV-seronegative.

This rearrangement joins TRBV6-5 to TRBJ1-4; 7 positions agree with TRBD1. J lost 0 bases, V lost 7 bases, and 2 bases had no gene match. The V gene's germline CDR1 is MNHEY and CDR2 SVGAGI. This CDR3 region has 14 residues. The CDR3 bases are TGTGCCAGCATTGGACAGGCAACTAATGAAAAACTGTTTTTT. It yields the protein CASIGQATNEKLFF.

V is TRBV6-1 and J is TRBJ2-7, with a tentative D call TRBD2 (6 bases). Trimming took off 7 bases at V and 3 bases at J, with 16 bases between the two ends. CDR3 length equals 14 residues. The germline V gene has CDR1 MNHNS and CDR2 SASEGT. CDR3 DNA sequence: TGTGCCAGCACCCTGGAGGGGTTCGGCTACGAGCAGTACTTC. Its protein is CASTLEGFGYEQYF.

The chain is built from TRBV6-5 and TRBJ2-2; D is unresolved. The ends were cut back, 8 bases at V and 4 bases at J, with 17 bases in the middle. Germline V gives CDR1 MNHEY, CDR2 SVGAGI. This CDR3 has 15 residues. This CDR3 reads CASQASSVGTGELFF. The CDR3 coding sequence is TGTGCCAGCCAGGCGTCGAGTGTCGGCACCGGGGAGCTGTTTTTT.

This rearrangement joins TRBV9 to TRBJ2-4; a weak D match, TRBD2 (5 bases). V lost 4 bases, J lost 6 bases, and 14 bases lay in between. CDR3 size: 14 residues. Germline loops: CDR1 SGDLS, CDR2 YYNGEE. For the CDR3, the DNA is TGTGCCAGCAGCCACGGGGAGTCGGGAAACATTCAGTACTTC. Its translation is CASSHGESGNIQYF. Filled out from reference TRBV9 and TRBJ2-4, the complete variable domain reads DSGVTQTPKHLITATGQRVTLRCSPRSGDLSVYWYQQSLDQGLQFLIQYYNGEERAKGNILERFSAQQFPDLHSELNLSSLELGDSALYFCASSHGESGNIQYFGAGTRLSVL.

V is TRBV2 and J is TRBJ2-1; D gene unclear. Germline CDR1 reads SNHLY; CDR2 reads FYNNEI. V was pared by 4 bases and J by 10 bases, with 11 bases between. The CDR3 is 12 residues long. The CDR3 loop is CASSVDAGEQFF. DNA of the CDR3: TGTGCCAGCAGTGTGGATGCAGGCGAGCAGTTCTTC.

The rearrangement uses TRBV7-9 and TRBJ2-3, with 13 positions matching TRBD2. V shed 5 bases and J 3 bases; nucleotides not matched to a gene: 2. The CDR3 covers 15 residues. In germline, CDR1 is SEHNR, CDR2 FQNEAQ (reference sequence). This CDR3 is CASSGLAGATDTQYF. The CDR3 DNA reads TGTGCCAGCAGCGGACTAGCGGGAGCGACAGATACGCAGTATTTT.

CDR3 in amino acids: CASTVGRKETQYF. The CDR3 coding sequence is TGTGCCAGCACCGTCGGTAGAAAAGAGACCCAGTACTTC. The rearrangement links TRBV2 to TRBJ2-5; D gene ambiguous. The CDR3 consists of 13 residues. The V gene lost 7 bases and the J gene lost 3 bases, with 12 bases spanning the gap. Germline loops: CDR1 SNHLY, CDR2 FYNNEI.

This clone was seen once. The rearrangement links TRBV7-9 to TRBJ2-5; 8 nucleotides agree with TRBD1. Germline CDR1 is SEHNR and CDR2 is FQNEAQ (reference sequence). The CDR3 loop spans 15 amino acids. V lost 5 bases to trimming and J lost 2 bases; unmatched junction nucleotides: 7. The CDR3 DNA sequence: TGTGCCAGCAGCGATAACCGACAGGGGCAAGAGACCCAGTACTTC. Translated, it gives CASSDNRQGQETQYF. Drawing the rest from reference TRBV7-9 and TRBJ2-5, the complete variable domain is DTGVSQNPRHKITKRGQNVTFRCDPISEHNRLYWYRQTLGQGPEFLTYFQNEAQLEKSRLLSDRFSAERPKGSFSTLEIQRTEQGDSAMYLCASSDNRQGQETQYFGPGTRLLVL.

The CDR3 protein is CASSPGLPADTQYF. Written as DNA, the CDR3 is TGTGCCAGCAGTCCAGGACTTCCTGCAGATACGCAGTATTTT. This chain connects TRBV27 to TRBJ2-3; TRBD2 might be the D (5 bases). V lost 5 bases to trimming and J lost 4 bases, with 13 bases between them. Germline V gene lookup returns CDR1 MNHEY and CDR2 SMNVEV (reference sequence). This CDR3 has 14 residues.

V gene TRBV28 combines with J gene TRBJ1-1; TRBD1 is a possible D gene (5 bases). CDR3 length: 15 amino acids. V was trimmed by 7 bases and J by 1 base, leaving 16 bases between them. Germline V gene data show CDR1 as MDHEN and CDR2 as SYDVKM. For the CDR3, the DNA is TGTGCCAGCATGTATTCCGGGGGGGGGAACACTGAAGCTTTCTTT. It translates to CASMYSGGGNTEAFF.

The genes are TRBV18 and TRBJ1-2; 9 bases are a match to TRBD1. CDR1 is KGHSH, CDR2 LQKENI, per germline. The ends lost 6 bases at V and 5 bases at J; junction bases unmatched: 10. The CDR3 spans 15 residues. CDR3 amino acids: CASSLTGGQGYGYTF. The CDR3 DNA reads TGTGCCAGCTCCCTCACAGGGGGCCAAGGGTATGGCTACACCTTC.

CDR3 region: CAWSDGLAVQETQYF. CDR3 sequence (DNA): TGTGCCTGGAGTGACGGACTAGCGGTCCAGGAGACCCAGTACTTC. The rearrangement links TRBV30 to TRBJ2-5; 10 bases match TRBD2. Trimming at V came to 1 base and at J to 5 bases, leaving 7 bases not matched to a gene. CDR3 length: 15 amino acids. Germline assignment: CDR1 GTSNPN and CDR2 SVGIG (reference sequence).

This chain links TRBV19 with TRBJ2-1; 8 bases are shared with TRBD2. J lost 4 bases, V lost 7 bases, and 12 bases had no gene match. There are 16 residues in the CDR3. The germline V gene encodes CDR1 LNHDA and CDR2 SQIVND (reference sequence). CDR3 coding DNA: TGTGCCAGTAAGAGGTCCAGCGGGAGCAAATACAATGAGCAGTTCTTC. The encoded protein is CASKRSSGSKYNEQFF.

The chain combines TRBV4-3 with TRBJ1-4; TRBD1 matches 10 bases. With V trimmed by 4 bases and J by 10 bases, 15 bases remained unmatched. The CDR3 consists of 17 residues. Looked up from germline, CDR1 is LGHNA and CDR2 is YSLEER. This CDR3 is CASSPQGRGQGKIKLFF. CDR3 sequence (DNA): TGCGCCAGCAGCCCCCAAGGTAGGGGACAGGGGAAGATAAAACTGTTTTTT.

This clone showed up just a few times. The chain couples TRBV30 to TRBJ1-2, with D unresolved. Per germline, CDR1 GTSNPN and CDR2 SVGIG (reference sequence). The V end was cut by 5 bases, the J end by 4 bases, with 8 bases between. The CDR3 length is 11 residues. CDR3: CAWELGYGYTF. The CDR3 bases are TGTGCCTGGGAACTCGGCTATGGCTACACCTTC.

This chain uses TRBV11-2 with TRBJ2-3, with D unresolved. Trimming removed 3 bases at V and 1 base at J, with 5 bases between. The CDR3 is 13 residues long. CDR1 and CDR2 (germline): SGHAT, FQNNGV. The chain's CDR3 is CASSFEGTDTQYF. CDR3 DNA: TGTGCCAGCAGCTTTGAGGGCACAGATACGCAGTATTTT.

The J gene is TRBJ2-5, the V gene TRBV28; 8 positions agree with TRBD2. V shed 6 bases, J shed 3 bases, and the junction held 3 bases outside the gene matches. The CDR3 loop spans 13 amino acids. Looked up from germline, CDR1 is MDHEN and CDR2 is SYDVKM. This CDR3 is CASSLLAEETQYF. CDR3 bases: TGTGCCAGCAGCCTACTAGCGGAAGAGACCCAGTACTTC.

This clone was counted a single time. The V and J genes are TRBV4-1 and TRBJ2-1; 8 bases agree with TRBD1. This CDR3 is 12 amino acids long. V lost 4 bases, J lost 13 bases, and 6 bases stayed unmatched. Germline CDR1 MGHRA, CDR2 YSYEKL. CDR3 loop: CASSPGQVGQFF. The CDR3, as DNA: TGCGCCAGCAGCCCGGGACAGGTCGGTCAGTTCTTC.

This clone came up once. This rearrangement joins TRBV7-9 to TRBJ1-1; tentative D call: TRBD1 (5 bases). Trimming took off 0 bases at V and 0 bases at J, with 8 bases between the two ends. Germline V lookup: CDR1 SEHNR, CDR2 FQNEAQ (reference sequence). The CDR3 is 15 amino acids. CDR3 in DNA: TGTGCCAGCAGCTTAGCAACAGGACTGAACACTGAAGCTTTCTTT. This codes for CASSLATGLNTEAFF.

This sequence joins TRBV7-3 and TRBJ1-1, with 8 bases lining up with TRBD1. This CDR3 is built from 13 residues. The germline V gene encodes CDR1 SGHTA and CDR2 FQGTGA. J was trimmed by 4 bases and V by 5 bases; bases with no gene match: 3. DNA of the CDR3: TGTGCCAGCAGCGGTGGACAGGGCACTGAAGCTTTCTTT. It translates to CASSGGQGTEAFF.